These T cell receptor beta chains were read from a single sample in a study of glioma-infiltrating T cells. TCRdb analysed the multiplex PCR reads with MiXCR anew, one entry per CDR3 protein. Here the sample spans over 70,000 distinct CDR3 sequences, about 23% being singletons. The sequenced sample was glioma tissue, nonneoplastic brain tissue, or PBMCs (not recorded which). These receptors were taken from a human donor with low-grade glioma or glioblastoma, undergoing nonglioma brain surgery, or in good health (not recorded which). CDR3s leave out the opening cysteine and the closing phenylalanine or tryptophan.

v_call: TRBV2; cdr3_length: 13; cdr3_aa: ASNAGTSRGNEQF
v_call: TRBV7-9; cdr3_length: 12; cdr3_aa: ASSLHSYNSPLH
v_call: TRBV10-2; cdr3_length: 12; cdr3_aa: ASSDTGVVYEQY
v_call: TRBV7-2; cdr3_length: 14; cdr3_aa: AISLDGGLDTGELF
v_call: TRBV14; cdr3_length: 14; cdr3_aa: ASSQDRAGLADEQF
v_call: TRBV29-1; cdr3_length: 11; cdr3_aa: SVETGLNTEAF
v_call: TRBV12-3/TRBV12-4; cdr3_length: 10; cdr3_aa: ASSWVVIEAF
v_call: TRBV5-1; cdr3_length: 12; cdr3_aa: ASSQQGPGDTQY
v_call: TRBV27; cdr3_length: 12; cdr3_aa: ASSLGTGSNEQY
v_call: TRBV2; cdr3_length: 12; cdr3_aa: ASTNRQMVSGYT
v_call: TRBV7-6; cdr3_length: 11; cdr3_aa: ASSLEEGQPQH
v_call: TRBV5-1; cdr3_length: 13; cdr3_aa: ASSPRGRGNTEAF
v_call: TRBV7-6; cdr3_length: 14; cdr3_aa: ASSLGIAGGDNEQF
v_call: TRBV12-3/TRBV12-4; cdr3_length: 11; cdr3_aa: ASSFGRLTEAF
v_call: TRBV10-1; cdr3_length: 11; cdr3_aa: ASSYSEGTEQF
v_call: TRBV6-1; cdr3_length: 13; cdr3_aa: ASSFQTGPNYGYT
v_call: TRBV27; cdr3_length: 13; cdr3_aa: ASSPGLGVNTEAF
v_call: TRBV12-3/TRBV12-4; cdr3_length: 14; cdr3_aa: ASSPVMQDSNQPQH
v_call: TRBV28; cdr3_length: 13; cdr3_aa: VSSSPSGSSYEQY
v_call: TRBV7-2; cdr3_length: 12; cdr3_aa: ASSPGQAHYEQY
v_call: TRBV20-1; cdr3_length: 14; cdr3_aa: SASDTGVYSQETQY
v_call: TRBV4-2; cdr3_length: 12; cdr3_aa: ASSSWDKNNEQF
v_call: TRBV20-1; cdr3_length: 12; cdr3_aa: SAGDRGQNYGYT
v_call: TRBV18; cdr3_length: 15; cdr3_aa: ASSPRSSGSSYNEQF
v_call: TRBV11-2; cdr3_length: 12; cdr3_aa: ASREYGSSYEQY
v_call: TRBV5-1; cdr3_length: 12; cdr3_aa: ASSLASALDTQY
v_call: TRBV29-1; cdr3_length: 11; cdr3_aa: SVDISLEETQY
v_call: TRBV2; cdr3_length: 14; cdr3_aa: ASSRAITLQSYEQY
v_call: TRBV7-9; cdr3_length: 11; cdr3_aa: ASSLEGLNEQY
v_call: TRBV12-3/TRBV12-4; cdr3_length: 11; cdr3_aa: ASRGTGTYEQY
v_call: TRBV5-1; cdr3_length: 12; cdr3_aa: ASSLDSGLETQY
v_call: TRBV11-3; cdr3_length: 12; cdr3_aa: ASSLGGRSYEQY
v_call: TRBV6-2/TRBV6-3; cdr3_length: 14; cdr3_aa: DSSYSTSDTGNTIY
v_call: TRBV6-1; cdr3_length: 13; cdr3_aa: ASSEATTAIYEQY
v_call: TRBV20-1; cdr3_length: 11; cdr3_aa: SARSGGGLAAF
v_call: TRBV6-6; cdr3_length: 12; cdr3_aa: ASSYGDRNYEQY
v_call: TRBV7-8; cdr3_length: 15; cdr3_aa: ASSLVRQVPSLYGYT
v_call: TRBV5-1; cdr3_length: 12; cdr3_aa: ASSLLGRANEQY
v_call: TRBV7-9; cdr3_length: 11; cdr3_aa: ASSFQDSYGYT
v_call: TRBV7-6; cdr3_length: 11; cdr3_aa: ASSSDVNTEAF
v_call: TRBV20-1; cdr3_length: 9; cdr3_aa: SASWGDTQY
v_call: TRBV4-1; cdr3_length: 12; cdr3_aa: AGSQGPDTDTQY